The sequence of this TCR beta chain was determined in a study of blood T cell repertoires in COVID-19. Across the study: The United States, Italy and Spain provided the acute and convalescent COVID-19 samples.

Sequencing was performed with immunoSEQ multiplex PCR; in TCRdb, only in-frame clones are kept and a portion is missing. The sample carries hundreds of thousands of clones, roughly 80% recorded once. V lost 7 bases and J 11 bases, leaving 15 bases between the germline ends. Germline assignment: CDR1 LNHDA and CDR2 SQIVND (reference sequence). CDR3 length: 13 amino acids. The sequence derives from a woman in her 40s with active or convalescent COVID-19. The chain uses TRBV19 and TRBJ1-6; D ambiguous. The sequenced sample consisted of peripheral blood. The CDR3 reads CASIWGRGAPLHF. In DNA, the CDR3 is TGTGCCAGTATCTGGGGTCGCGGGGCACCCCTCCACTTT.